This T cell receptor (beta chain) was recorded in a study of T cells in Graves' hyperthyroidism and ophthalmopathy. Study observations and caveats: In the blood, most expanded thyroid clonotypes above 0.001 appeared as well.

As concerns this clonotype: The antigen remains unidentified. Compared with germline, one end of the junction differs, possibly owing to a read error.

Germline V gives CDR1 SEHNR, CDR2 FQNEAQ (reference sequence). The CDR3 is made up of 13 amino acids. There were TCR beta CDR3 regions amplified from RNA transcripts. The HTBI primer set drove a first-round RT-PCR of the TCR CDR3. MiXCR, run by TCRdb on the multiplex PCR reads, gives a single entry per CDR3 protein. This sample has 500,000 to 800,000 distinct CDR3 sequences; about 45% occur once, and the top ten carry approximately 7.2%. The source material was peripheral blood or thyroid tissue (not recorded which). V usage is TRBV7-9 and J usage is TRBJ1-1, with D uncertain. The source of this sequence is an adult man with Graves' disease, either hyperthyroidism or ophthalmopathy (not recorded which). The CDR3 loop reads CASSLGTNTEASF. CDR3 sequence (DNA): TGTGCCAGCAGCTTAGGAACTAACACTGAAGCTTCCTTT.